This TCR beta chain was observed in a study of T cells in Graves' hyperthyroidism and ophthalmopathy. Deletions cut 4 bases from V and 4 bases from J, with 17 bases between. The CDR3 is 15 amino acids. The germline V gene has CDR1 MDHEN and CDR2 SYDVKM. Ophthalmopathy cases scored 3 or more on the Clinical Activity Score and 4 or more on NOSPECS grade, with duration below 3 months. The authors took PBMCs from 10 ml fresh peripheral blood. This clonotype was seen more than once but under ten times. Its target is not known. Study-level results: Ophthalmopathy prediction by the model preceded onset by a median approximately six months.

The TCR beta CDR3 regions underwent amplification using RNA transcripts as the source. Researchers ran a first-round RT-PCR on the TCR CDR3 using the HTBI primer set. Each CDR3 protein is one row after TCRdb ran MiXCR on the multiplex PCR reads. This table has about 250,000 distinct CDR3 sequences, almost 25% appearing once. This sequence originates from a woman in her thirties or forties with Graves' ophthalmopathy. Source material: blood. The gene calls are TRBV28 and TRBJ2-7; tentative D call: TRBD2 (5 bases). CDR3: CASSSAPGIRYEQYF. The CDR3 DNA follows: TGTGCCAGCAGTTCCGCCCCGGGAATACGTTACGAGCAGTACTTC.